This TCR beta chain was retrieved from a study of cytomegalovirus exposure and HLA in healthy donors. As for the study in general: Genotyping of some 390 donors showed that about 83% belonged to the Caucasian-associated ancestry cluster.

The CDR3 consists of 12 residues. V shed 3 bases, J shed 8 bases, and the junction held 3 bases outside the gene matches. Germline assignment: CDR1 LGHNA and CDR2 YNFKEQ. General study points: The authors enumerated 150 to 200 TCR beta chains as linked to cytomegalovirus. In a later analysis, a missense DCLRE1C variant was linked to TCR beta V- and J-gene trimming.

Regarding this clone: As yet, its antigen is unknown. Other DNA sequences in this specimen translate into the identical CDR3.

Amplification used 60 Vbeta primers and 13 Jbeta primers. The table came from immunoSEQ multiplex PCR; TCRdb's copy has only in-frame clones and leaves some out. The repertoire holds about 35,000 clones, with roughly three quarters as singletons. This chain connects TRBV4-2 to TRBJ1-2; 7 bases line up with TRBD1. The sequence was collected from a woman aged 30 to 39 in good health and CMV-seropositive. The material sequenced was PBMCs. The CDR3 DNA is TGTGCCAGCAGCCAGGGACAGTTCGGCTACACCTTC. The encoded protein is CASSQGQFGYTF.